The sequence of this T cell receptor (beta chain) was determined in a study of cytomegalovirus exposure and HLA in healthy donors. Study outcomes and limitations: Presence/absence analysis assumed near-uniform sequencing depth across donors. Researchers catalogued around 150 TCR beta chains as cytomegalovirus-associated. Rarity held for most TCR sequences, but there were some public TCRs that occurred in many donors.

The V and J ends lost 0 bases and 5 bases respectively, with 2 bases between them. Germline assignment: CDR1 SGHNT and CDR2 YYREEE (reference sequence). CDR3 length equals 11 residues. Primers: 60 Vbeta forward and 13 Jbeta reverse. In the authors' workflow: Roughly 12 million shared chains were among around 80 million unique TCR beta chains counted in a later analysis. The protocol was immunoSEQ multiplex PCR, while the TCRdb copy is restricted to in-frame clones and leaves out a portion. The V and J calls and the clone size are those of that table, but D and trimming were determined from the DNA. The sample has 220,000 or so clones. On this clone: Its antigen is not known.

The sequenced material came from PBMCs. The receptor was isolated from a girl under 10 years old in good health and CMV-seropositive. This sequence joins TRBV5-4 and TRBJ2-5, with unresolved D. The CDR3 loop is CASSLAETQYF. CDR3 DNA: TGTGCCAGCAGCTTGGCTGAGACCCAGTACTTC.